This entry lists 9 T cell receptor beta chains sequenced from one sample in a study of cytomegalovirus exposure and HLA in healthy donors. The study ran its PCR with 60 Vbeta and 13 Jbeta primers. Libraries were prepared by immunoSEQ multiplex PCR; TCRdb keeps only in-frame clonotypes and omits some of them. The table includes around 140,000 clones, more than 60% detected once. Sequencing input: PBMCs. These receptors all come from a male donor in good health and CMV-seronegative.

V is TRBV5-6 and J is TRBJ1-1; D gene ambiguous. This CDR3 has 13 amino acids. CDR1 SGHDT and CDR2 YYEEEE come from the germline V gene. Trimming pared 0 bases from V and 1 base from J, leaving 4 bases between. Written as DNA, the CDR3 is TGTGCCAGCAGCTTGGGGCCGAACACTGAAGCTTTCTTT. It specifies CASSLGPNTEAFF. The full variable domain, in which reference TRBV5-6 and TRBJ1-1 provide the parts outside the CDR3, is DAGVTQSPTHLIKTRGQQVTLRCSPKSGHDTVSWYQQALGQGPQFIFQYYEEEERQRGNFPDRFSGHQFPNYSSELNVNALLLGDSALYLCASSLGPNTEAFFGQGTRLTVV.

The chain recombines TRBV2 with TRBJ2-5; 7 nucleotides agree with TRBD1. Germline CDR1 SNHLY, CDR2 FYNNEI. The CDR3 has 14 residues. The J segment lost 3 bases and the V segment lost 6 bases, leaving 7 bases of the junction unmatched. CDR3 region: CASRVETGKETQYF. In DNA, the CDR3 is TGTGCCAGCAGAGTGGAGACAGGGAAAGAGACCCAGTACTTC.

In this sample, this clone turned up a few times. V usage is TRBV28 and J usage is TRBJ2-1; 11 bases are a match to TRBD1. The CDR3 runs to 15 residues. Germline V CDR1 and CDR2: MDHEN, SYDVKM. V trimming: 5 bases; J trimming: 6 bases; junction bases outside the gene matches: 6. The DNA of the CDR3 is TGTGCCAGCAGTACCGGGACAGGGGGAATCAATGAGCAGTTCTTC. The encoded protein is CASSTGTGGINEQFF. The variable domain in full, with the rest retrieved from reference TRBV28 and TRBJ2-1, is DVKVTQSSRYLVKRTGEKVFLECVQDMDHENMFWYRQDPGLGLRLIYFSYDVKMKEKGDIPEGYSVSREKKERFSLILESASTNQTSMYLCASSTGTGGINEQFFGPGTRLTVL.

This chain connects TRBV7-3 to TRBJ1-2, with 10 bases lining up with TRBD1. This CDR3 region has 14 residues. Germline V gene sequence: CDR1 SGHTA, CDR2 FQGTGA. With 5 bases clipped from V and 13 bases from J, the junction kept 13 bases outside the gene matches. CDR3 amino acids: CASSQNGGQGLPTF. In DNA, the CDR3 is TGTGCCAGCAGCCAAAACGGGGGACAGGGGTTGCCCACCTTC. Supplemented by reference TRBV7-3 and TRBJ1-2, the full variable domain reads GAGVSQTPSNKVTEKGKYVELRCDPISGHTALYWYRQSLGQGPEFLIYFQGTGAADDSGLPNDRFFAVRPEGSVSTLKIQRTERGDSAVYLCASSQNGGQGLPTFGSGTRLTVV.

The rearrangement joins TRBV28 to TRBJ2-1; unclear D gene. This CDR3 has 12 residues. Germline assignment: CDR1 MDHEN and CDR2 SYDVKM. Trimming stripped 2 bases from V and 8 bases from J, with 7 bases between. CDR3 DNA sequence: TGTGCCAGCAGTTTAGGCAGGCATGAGCAGTTCTTC. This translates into CASSLGRHEQFF.

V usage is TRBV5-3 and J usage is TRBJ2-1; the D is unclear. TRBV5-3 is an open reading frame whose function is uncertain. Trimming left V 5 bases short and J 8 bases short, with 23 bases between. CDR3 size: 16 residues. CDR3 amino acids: CARRGCRKYSQDEQFF. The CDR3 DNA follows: TGTGCCAGAAGGGGCTGCAGGAAATACAGCCAGGATGAGCAGTTCTTC.

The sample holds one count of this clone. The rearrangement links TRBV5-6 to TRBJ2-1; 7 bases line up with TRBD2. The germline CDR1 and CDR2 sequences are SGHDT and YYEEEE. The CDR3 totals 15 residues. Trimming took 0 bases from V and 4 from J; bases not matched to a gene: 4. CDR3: CASSLGGGLYNEQFF. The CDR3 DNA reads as TGTGCCAGCAGCTTGGGGGGGGGTCTTTACAATGAGCAGTTCTTC.

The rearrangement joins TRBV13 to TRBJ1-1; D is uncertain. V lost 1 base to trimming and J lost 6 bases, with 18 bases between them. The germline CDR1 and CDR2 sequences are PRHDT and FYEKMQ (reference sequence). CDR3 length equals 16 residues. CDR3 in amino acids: CASSLVLGKFSSEAFF. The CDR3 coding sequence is TGTGCCAGCAGCTTAGTTCTCGGGAAGTTTTCTTCTGAAGCTTTCTTT.

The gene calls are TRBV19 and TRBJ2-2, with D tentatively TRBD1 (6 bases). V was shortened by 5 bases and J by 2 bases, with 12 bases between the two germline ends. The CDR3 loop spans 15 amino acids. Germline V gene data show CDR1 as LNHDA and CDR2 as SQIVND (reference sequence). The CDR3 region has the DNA TGTGCCAGTAGTTTTTCAGGGACAAACACCGGGGAGCTGTTTTTT. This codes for CASSFSGTNTGELFF.